This is a list of T cell receptor beta chains from one sample in a study of spatial heterogeneity in lung cancer. TCRdb reanalysed the 5' RACE reads using MiXCR and keeps one entry per CDR3 protein. Altogether fewer than 13,000 distinct CDR3 sequences are present, around 9.4% being singletons, with the ten largest covering 20% to 30%. The sequenced sample was PBMCs, obtained at surgery. The receptors originated from a male donor with early-stage non-small cell lung cancer. The CDR3 runs from the conserved cysteine through the conserved F or W. Fields, in order: CDR3 DNA, CDR3 protein, D gene, clone size, V gene, J gene. D genes are given only for firm matches. The size field is filled for only some rows; it gives once, few, many or a size class.

CDR3nt: TGTGCCAGCAGCGGAGATGAGCAGTTCTTC
CDR3aa: CASSGDEQFF
d_gene: -
abundance: many
v_gene: TRBV5-6
j_gene: TRBJ2-1

CDR3nt: TGCGCCAGCAGCCAAGGAGGAGGGGGGGACTCCTACGAGCAGTACTTC
CDR3aa: CASSQGGGGDSYEQYF
d_gene: -
abundance: many
v_gene: TRBV4-3
j_gene: TRBJ2-7

CDR3nt: TGTGCCAGCTCCAACACCCCACCAGACACTGGCACTGAAGCTTTCTTT
CDR3aa: CASSNTPPDTGTEAFF
d_gene: -
abundance: many
v_gene: TRBV18
j_gene: TRBJ1-1

CDR3nt: TGTGCCAGCAGTCCACCTAGCGCCCGGCAAGCGCAGTATTTT
CDR3aa: CASSPPSARQAQYF
d_gene: -
abundance: many
v_gene: TRBV28
j_gene: TRBJ2-3

CDR3nt: TGTGCCAGCAATCTCGGGGCATTAAACACTGAAGCTTTCTTT
CDR3aa: CASNLGALNTEAFF
d_gene: -
abundance: many
v_gene: TRBV7-9
j_gene: TRBJ1-1

CDR3nt: TGTGCCAGCAGCAAGGGGCTAGAAGACGAGCAGTACTTC
CDR3aa: CASSKGLEDEQYF
d_gene: -
abundance: many
v_gene: TRBV21-1
j_gene: TRBJ2-7

CDR3nt: TGTGCCTGGAGTCGGGGGGGCGGTGAGCAGTTCTTC
CDR3aa: CAWSRGGGEQFF
d_gene: TRBD2
abundance: many
v_gene: TRBV30
j_gene: TRBJ2-1

CDR3nt: TGCAGTGCTAGAGATTTACAAACCCCCACAGATACGCAGTATTTT
CDR3aa: CSARDLQTPTDTQYF
d_gene: -
abundance: many
v_gene: TRBV20-1
j_gene: TRBJ2-3

CDR3nt: TGTGCCACCAGTGAGTCGGACAGGGGACAAGAGACCCAGTACTTC
CDR3aa: CATSESDRGQETQYF
d_gene: TRBD1
abundance: many
v_gene: TRBV24-1
j_gene: TRBJ2-5

CDR3nt: TGTGCCAGCAGTTTATGGCAGGCTGGCACAGATACGCAGTATTTT
CDR3aa: CASSLWQAGTDTQYF
d_gene: -
abundance: many
v_gene: TRBV12-3/TRBV12-4
j_gene: TRBJ2-3

CDR3nt: TGTGCCAGCAGTCCCCCCGGGACTAACTATGGCTACACCTTC
CDR3aa: CASSPPGTNYGYTF
d_gene: -
abundance: many
v_gene: TRBV6-6
j_gene: TRBJ1-2

CDR3nt: TGTGCCAGCAGCTTACTAGCGGGGGGGCGGAATGAGCAGTTCTTC
CDR3aa: CASSLLAGGRNEQFF
d_gene: TRBD2
abundance: medium-sized
v_gene: TRBV13
j_gene: TRBJ2-1

CDR3nt: TGTGCCAGCAGTGACCAAGGGGCAGATACGCAGTATTTT
CDR3aa: CASSDQGADTQYF
d_gene: -
abundance: many
v_gene: TRBV6-4
j_gene: TRBJ2-3

CDR3nt: TGTTCCAGCAGCCAACTCTCCCAGGGACATGGCCACACCTTC
CDR3aa: CSSSQLSQGHGHTF
d_gene: -
abundance: once
v_gene: TRBV3-1
j_gene: TRBJ1-2

CDR3nt: TGTGCCAGCAGCCAAGCATATGTTCAGGACAGTTCCTACGAGCAGTACTTC
CDR3aa: CASSQAYVQDSSYEQYF
d_gene: -
abundance: medium-sized
v_gene: TRBV4-2
j_gene: TRBJ2-7

CDR3nt: TGTGCCAGCAGCAACCTGGGGGCTTCCTACGAGCAGTACTTC
CDR3aa: CASSNLGASYEQYF
d_gene: -
abundance: many
v_gene: TRBV6-6
j_gene: TRBJ2-7

CDR3nt: TGTGCCAGCAGCTTGGTCCCCAATGAGCAGTTCTTC
CDR3aa: CASSLVPNEQFF
d_gene: -
abundance: -
v_gene: TRBV5-6
j_gene: TRBJ2-1

CDR3nt: TGCGCCAGCAGCCGGACTAGCTACAATGAGCAGTTCTTC
CDR3aa: CASSRTSYNEQFF
d_gene: TRBD2
abundance: -
v_gene: TRBV4-1
j_gene: TRBJ2-1

CDR3nt: TGTGCCAGCAGCCCCTCCATCCACACAGATACGCAGTATTTT
CDR3aa: CASSPSIHTDTQYF
d_gene: -
abundance: many
v_gene: TRBV7-2
j_gene: TRBJ2-3

CDR3nt: TGTGCCAGCAGCCTCACCGACAGGGAGGGCACAGATACGCAGTATTTT
CDR3aa: CASSLTDREGTDTQYF
d_gene: -
abundance: many
v_gene: TRBV7-9
j_gene: TRBJ2-3

CDR3nt: TGTGCCAGCAGCTCGGAGACTAGCGGAGCCAAAAACATTCAGTACTTC
CDR3aa: CASSSETSGAKNIQYF
d_gene: TRBD2
abundance: -
v_gene: TRBV7-1
j_gene: TRBJ2-4

CDR3nt: TGTGCCAGCAGTTTATCCCCCCAGGGAGGAGCAGATACGCAGTATTTT
CDR3aa: CASSLSPQGGADTQYF
d_gene: -
abundance: -
v_gene: TRBV12-3/TRBV12-4
j_gene: TRBJ2-3

CDR3nt: TGTGCCAGCAGCAGCTACGAACAAGAGACCCAGTACTTC
CDR3aa: CASSSYEQETQYF
d_gene: -
abundance: medium-sized
v_gene: TRBV12-3/TRBV12-4
j_gene: TRBJ2-5

CDR3nt: TGTGCCAGCAGCTTAAGATCTAGCGGGGGCCGAACCACCGGGGAGCTGTTTTTT
CDR3aa: CASSLRSSGGRTTGELFF
d_gene: TRBD2
abundance: medium-sized
v_gene: TRBV11-2
j_gene: TRBJ2-2

CDR3nt: TGTGCCAGCAGTTACTCAGGGGCCACTGAAGCTTTCTTT
CDR3aa: CASSYSGATEAFF
d_gene: -
abundance: medium-sized
v_gene: TRBV6-2/TRBV6-3
j_gene: TRBJ1-1

CDR3nt: TGTGCCAGTAGTACAAGGCTTACTGAGACCCAGTACTTC
CDR3aa: CASSTRLTETQYF
d_gene: -
abundance: many
v_gene: TRBV19
j_gene: TRBJ2-5

CDR3nt: TGCAGTGCTAGGCCAGCCTATGGCTACACCTTC
CDR3aa: CSARPAYGYTF
d_gene: -
abundance: -
v_gene: TRBV20-1
j_gene: TRBJ1-2

CDR3nt: TGTGCCAGCAGCTCCCCGCGGTGGCTGTTTTTT
CDR3aa: CASSSPRWLFF
d_gene: -
abundance: many
v_gene: TRBV11-2
j_gene: TRBJ2-2

CDR3nt: TGTGCCACGGGTAGTGGCTACACCTTC
CDR3aa: CATGSGYTF
d_gene: -
abundance: medium-sized
v_gene: TRBV5-6
j_gene: TRBJ1-2

CDR3nt: TGTGCCAGCAGCGTAGGAGCGGGGGAGTCGACCGGGGAGCTGTTTTTT
CDR3aa: CASSVGAGESTGELFF
d_gene: TRBD2
abundance: many
v_gene: TRBV9
j_gene: TRBJ2-2

CDR3nt: TGTGCCAGCAGTGGTACAGGGGGCGAAGAGACCCAGTACTTC
CDR3aa: CASSGTGGEETQYF
d_gene: TRBD1
abundance: many
v_gene: TRBV27
j_gene: TRBJ2-5

CDR3nt: TGCAGCGTTCGGAAGGGCCCCTGGCAGTACTTC
CDR3aa: CSVRKGPWQYF
d_gene: -
abundance: many
v_gene: TRBV29-1
j_gene: TRBJ2-7

CDR3nt: TGCGCCAGCAGCCAGTTGTACGGGGGAGACTATGGCTACACCTTC
CDR3aa: CASSQLYGGDYGYTF
d_gene: -
abundance: -
v_gene: TRBV4-1
j_gene: TRBJ1-2

CDR3nt: TGTGCCAGCAGCTTATCCCGGCCTCTAGGGGAGCAGTTCTTC
CDR3aa: CASSLSRPLGEQFF
d_gene: -
abundance: many
v_gene: TRBV7-2
j_gene: TRBJ2-1

CDR3nt: TGTGCCAGCAGCACGAAGGGGGGGCAAGAGACCCAGTACTTC
CDR3aa: CASSTKGGQETQYF
d_gene: -
abundance: many
v_gene: TRBV2
j_gene: TRBJ2-5

CDR3nt: TGTGCCACCAGCAGAGATCTAGACGAAAAACTGTTTTTT
CDR3aa: CATSRDLDEKLFF
d_gene: -
abundance: many
v_gene: TRBV15
j_gene: TRBJ1-4

CDR3nt: TGTGCCAGCAGCCAAGAAAGGGTTGGGGAGCTGTTTTTT
CDR3aa: CASSQERVGELFF
d_gene: -
abundance: many
v_gene: TRBV3-1
j_gene: TRBJ2-2

CDR3nt: TGCGCCAGCAGCTTGGCCCCGAGTGGGGGTGAGCAGTTCTTC
CDR3aa: CASSLAPSGGEQFF
d_gene: -
abundance: -
v_gene: TRBV5-1
j_gene: TRBJ2-1

CDR3nt: TGTGCCGCCATAGCGGGGGGGCCTATCTCCTACAATGAGCAGTTCTTC
CDR3aa: CAAIAGGPISYNEQFF
d_gene: TRBD2
abundance: many
v_gene: TRBV30
j_gene: TRBJ2-1

CDR3nt: TGTGCCAGCAGCCATGGGGGGAGACAGGGGGAGAACTATGGCTACACCTTC
CDR3aa: CASSHGGRQGENYGYTF
d_gene: TRBD1
abundance: -
v_gene: TRBV6-6
j_gene: TRBJ1-2

CDR3nt: TGTGCCAGCAGTTGGGGACTAGCGGGGGGGGTCACAGATACGCAGTATTTT
CDR3aa: CASSWGLAGGVTDTQYF
d_gene: TRBD2
abundance: many
v_gene: TRBV6-5
j_gene: TRBJ2-3

CDR3nt: TGCAGCGTCAAAATGGGGGCTAGTACTAGCACAGATACGCAGTATTTT
CDR3aa: CSVKMGASTSTDTQYF
d_gene: -
abundance: few
v_gene: TRBV29-1
j_gene: TRBJ2-3

CDR3nt: TGCAGCGTCGGGGGACAGGGACTCACAGATACGCAGTATTTT
CDR3aa: CSVGGQGLTDTQYF
d_gene: TRBD1
abundance: many
v_gene: TRBV29-1
j_gene: TRBJ2-3

CDR3nt: TGCAGCGTTCGCGCCGGGACAGGGATCTCTGGGGCCAACGTCCTGACTTTC
CDR3aa: CSVRAGTGISGANVLTF
d_gene: TRBD1
abundance: many
v_gene: TRBV29-1
j_gene: TRBJ2-6

CDR3nt: TGTGCCTGGAGTCCAACGGACAGAGCAAAACTGTTTTTT
CDR3aa: CAWSPTDRAKLFF
d_gene: -
abundance: many
v_gene: TRBV30
j_gene: TRBJ1-4